This T cell receptor beta chain originates from a study of blood T cell repertoires in COVID-19 (TCRdb year 2020). At the level of the whole study: Collaborator samples came from the United States, Italy and Spain and covered acute and convalescent phases of COVID-19. The prospective study material was composed of cDNA or gDNA derived from T cells, B-cell-depleted T cells, or PBMCs. Deeply sampled blood TCRbeta repertoires from subjects exposed to, actively infected with, or recovered from COVID-19 were included in the dataset. The repertoires were made available in a free public database intended to serve as a resource for research on the immune response to SARS-CoV-2. Samples came from the ongoing ImmuneRACE study (first 160 participants) plus 1,254 subjects from 6 global collaborators. A de-identified subject ID, COVID-19 status, age in years and sex were almost always included in the sample metadata. HLA class I and class II types, where available, came from metadata supplied by the sample provider rather than from assay-based typing. What the authors observed across the whole study: How much clinical and demographic metadata was included differed by source and by participant, and the metadata was provided uncurated.

TCRbeta CDR3 regions were amplified from genomic DNA by means of the immunoSEQ Assay, a bias-controlled multiplex PCR. The paper's processing steps were these. The number of nucleated cells in each sample was estimated from the amplification of reference gene primers within the assay. To quantify the absolute abundance of each unique TCRbeta CDR3 rearrangement, sequence reads were collapsed and filtered. For each sample, productive Simpson clonality was calculated as the square root of Simpson's diversity index across productive rearrangements. Held by TCRdb, this immuneACCESS table contains in-frame sequences only and omits some clones. Under half of the omission traces to an unresolved V gene where checked; the cause of the rest is unknown. For V, J and clone size, that table is used; D and trimming come from the DNA. Across this sample there are 85,000 to 110,000 clones, with around four fifths seen only once. Approximately 12% of the sample is held by the ten biggest clonotypes.

The collaborating institutions used their own protocols to collect whole blood in K2EDTA tubes. For TCRbeta analysis, collaborators shipped samples in one of three forms: frozen whole blood, isolated PBMCs, or DNA extracted from either of those sample types. The CDR3 measures 15 amino acids from cysteine to phenylalanine. The read is trimmed to its CDR3 DNA, 45 bases read in frame from base 1. CDR1 and CDR2, looked up from the germline V gene, are KGHSH and LQKENI. V is trimmed back by 3 bases and J by 5 bases, and the junction contains 6 bases that no gene match accounts for. Comment on this clone: It lacks a known antigen. The record has no base qualities; no much larger clone is one base away.

The clonotype was recovered from a human donor in a cohort sampled during active COVID-19. The source material was peripheral blood. The rearranged segments are TRBV18 and TRBJ1-5; the central 8 bases match TRBD1. The CDR3 region reads CASSPRGRADQPQHF. Here is the DNA: TGTGCCAGCTCACCCAGGGGGCGGGCGGATCAGCCCCAGCATTTT.